The T cell receptor beta chain under discussion was sequenced for a study of blood T cell repertoires in COVID-19. The data were produced by immunoSEQ multiplex PCR, yet TCRdb's version contains in-frame clones alone and is incomplete. This table holds some 120,000 clones, 90% found once. The ends were cut back, 9 bases at V and 5 bases at J, with 13 bases in the middle. In germline, CDR1 is MNHGY, CDR2 SVAAGI. CDR3 length: 13 residues. The source is a human donor with active COVID-19. The donor label of this sample is uncertain. Source material: peripheral blood. The V gene is TRBV6-9, the J gene TRBJ2-2; tentative D call: TRBD2 (6 bases). CDR3 coding DNA: TGTGCCAGAGGGACTTCCCAGACCGGGGAGCTGTTTTTT. Its translation is CARGTSQTGELFF.